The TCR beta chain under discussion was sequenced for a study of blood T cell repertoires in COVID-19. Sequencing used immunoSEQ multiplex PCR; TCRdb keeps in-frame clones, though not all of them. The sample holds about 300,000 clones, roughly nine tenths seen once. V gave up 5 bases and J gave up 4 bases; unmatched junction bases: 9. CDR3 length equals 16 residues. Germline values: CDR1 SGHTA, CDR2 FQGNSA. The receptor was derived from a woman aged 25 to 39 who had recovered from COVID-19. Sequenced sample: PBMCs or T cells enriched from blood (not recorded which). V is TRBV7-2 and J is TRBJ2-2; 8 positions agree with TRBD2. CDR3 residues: CASSPPRLAGTGELFF. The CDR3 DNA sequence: TGTGCCAGCAGCCCCCCTCGGCTAGCGGGCACCGGGGAGCTGTTTTTT. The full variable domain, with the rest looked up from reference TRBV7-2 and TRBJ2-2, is GAGVSQSPSNKVTEKGKDVELRCDPISGHTALYWYRQSLGQGLEFLIYFQGNSAPDKSGLPSDRFSAERTGGSVSTLTIQRTQQEDSAVYLCASSPPRLAGTGELFFGEGSRLTVL.